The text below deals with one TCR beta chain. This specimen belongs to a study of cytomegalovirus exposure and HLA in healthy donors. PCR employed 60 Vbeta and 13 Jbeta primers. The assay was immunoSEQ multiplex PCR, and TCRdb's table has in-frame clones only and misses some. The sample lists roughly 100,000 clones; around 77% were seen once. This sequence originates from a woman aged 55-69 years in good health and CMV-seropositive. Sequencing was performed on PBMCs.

CDR3 residues: CASSQFTGASQETQYF. The CDR3 DNA reads as TGCGCCAGCAGCCAATTCACAGGGGCTTCCCAAGAGACCCAGTACTTC. The genes are TRBV4-1 and TRBJ2-5; 7 nucleotides agree with TRBD1. In germline, CDR1 is MGHRA, CDR2 YSYEKL. Unmatched junction bases numbered 7, after V lost 2 bases and J lost 1 base. The CDR3 is 16 amino acids.